This TCR beta chain was observed in a study of blood T cell repertoires in COVID-19. Individuals aged about 18 to 90 years were recruited from 24 US areas. Germline-derived CDR1 and CDR2 are LNHDA and SQIVND (reference sequence). This CDR3 comprises 19 residues. J lost 1 base, V lost 5 bases, and 18 bases had no gene match. In the study's own analysis: It was from reference gene primer amplification that nucleated cell counts were estimated. Clones were sequenced by immunoSEQ multiplex PCR, and TCRdb holds only the in-frame ones, with some missing. V, J and clone size are taken as reported in that table, and D and trimming were inferred from the DNA itself. Counted here are 350,000 or so clones, roughly 85% occurring once; the ten biggest clones make up around 4.2%.

Sequenced material: PBMCs or T cells enriched from blood (not recorded which). The receptor comes from a woman aged 40-49 years with acute COVID-19. This chain uses TRBV19 with TRBJ2-7; 9 bases fit TRBD2. The CDR3 sequence: CASSPLPKSGGTGSYEQYF. The DNA for the CDR3 is TGTGCCAGTAGTCCCTTGCCCAAGAGCGGGGGGACGGGGTCCTACGAGCAGTACTTC.